This TCR beta chain emerged from a study of blood T cell repertoires in COVID-19. Study information: Acute and convalescent COVID-19 samples came from the United States, Italy and Spain. Sources were T cells, B-cell-depleted T cells, or PBMCs; the material itself was cDNA or gDNA.

Original methodology: Amplification with reference gene primers provided the estimates of nucleated cell counts. Sequenced by immunoSEQ multiplex PCR; TCRdb stores in-frame clones only, minus some. V, J and clone size derive from that table, while D and trimming were established from the DNA sequence. The sample has 300,000 or so clones, approximately 86% seen once; the top ten hold roughly 1.3%. The sequence came from a man between 65 and 80 years old with acute or convalescent COVID-19. Sample: peripheral blood.

CDR3 in amino acids: CASSLDGGSQPQHF. DNA of the CDR3: TGCGCCAGCAGCTTGGATGGGGGGAGTCAGCCCCAGCATTTT. The chain has TRBV5-1 and TRBJ1-5, with a weak D call TRBD1 (5 bases). In germline, CDR1 is SGHRS, CDR2 YFSETQ. The CDR3 extends over 14 amino acids. The ends were cut back, 0 bases at V and 6 bases at J, with 10 bases in the middle. Full variable domain (missing parts from reference TRBV5-1 and TRBJ1-5): KAGVTQTPRYLIKTRGQQVTLSCSPISGHRSVSWYQQTPGQGLQFLFEYFSETQRNKGNFPGRFSGRQFSNSRSEMNVSTLELGDSALYLCASSLDGGSQPQHFGDGTRLSIL.